Each of the 6 T cell receptor beta chains below was sequenced from the same sample in a study of blood T cells in healthy people across ages. The second PCR ran about 6 to 12 cycles with a sample-barcoded 5' primer and J-beta primers. TCRdb reanalysed the 5' RACE reads using MiXCR and keeps one entry per CDR3 protein. The profile covers under 1,000,000 distinct CDR3 sequences, with 36% appearing a single time and under 15% taken by the ten largest. Source material: blood. The receptor set was obtained from a man aged 18 to 29 in good health.

The chain has TRBV4-2 and TRBJ2-7, with TRBD2 matching over 8 bases. The DNA matches TRBJ2-5 better at its end, which makes the J call doubtful. There are 17 residues in the CDR3. Germline V lookup: CDR1 LGHNA, CDR2 YNFKEQ. In DNA form, the CDR3 reads TGTGCCAGCAGCCGTAGTGGGAACGGGGGGGCGGTAGAGACCCAGTACTTC. Translation gives CASSRSGNGGAVETQYF.

This clonotype was counted between two and nine times. The rearrangement uses TRBV27 and TRBJ2-1, with D uncertain. Germline V gene sequence: CDR1 MNHEY, CDR2 SMNVEV (reference sequence). This CDR3 region has 15 residues. V lost 7 bases to trimming and J lost 0 bases, with 13 bases between them. CDR3 sequence (DNA): TGTGCCAGCACCATTGACGGGTCCTCCTACAATGAGCAGTTCTTC. Translating gives CASTIDGSSYNEQFF.

The chain recombines TRBV5-1 with TRBJ2-3, with 15 bases aligning to TRBD2. Trimming removed 4 bases from V and 2 bases from J; junction bases left unmatched: 5. This CDR3 region has 17 residues. CDR1 and CDR2 from the germline V gene are SGHRS and YFSETQ. The CDR3 coding sequence is TGCGCCAGCAGCCGGACTAGCGGGGGGGCCTACACAGATACGCAGTATTTT. Encoded protein: CASSRTSGGAYTDTQYF.

The rearrangement links TRBV10-3 to TRBJ2-1, with D unclear. The V gene's germline CDR1 is ENHRY and CDR2 SYGVKD. The CDR3 totals 17 residues. The germline V and J ends were trimmed by 3 bases and 0 bases, with 15 bases remaining between them. In nucleotides, the CDR3 is TGTGCCATCAGTGACAGAACGGGTCAGAGCTCCTACAATGAGCAGTTCTTC. Translating gives CAISDRTGQSSYNEQFF.

Comments on this clonotype: Being one base from a much bigger clone, this may be a read error. V usage is TRBV5-1 and J usage is TRBJ2-7; 9 bases align to TRBD2. Germline CDR1 reads SGHRS; CDR2 reads YFSETQ. The CDR3 loop spans 14 amino acids. The ends lost 4 bases at V and 8 bases at J; junction bases unmatched: 10. CDR3 region: CASSPSSGTEKQYF. For the CDR3, the DNA is TGCGCCAGCAGCCCTTCTAGCGGGACGGAGAAGCAGTACTTC.

This clonotype appeared a few times. This rearrangement joins TRBV9 to TRBJ2-1, with D unclear. Germline assignment: CDR1 SGDLS and CDR2 YYNGEE. The length of the CDR3 is 14 residues. V dropped 0 bases and J dropped 3 bases, with 7 bases sitting between them. CDR3 DNA sequence: TGTGCCAGCAGCGTAGAGTCATTCTACAATGAGCAGTTCTTC. Translated: CASSVESFYNEQFF. The whole variable domain, filled in from reference TRBV9 and TRBJ2-1, reads DSGVTQTPKHLITATGQRVTLRCSPRSGDLSVYWYQQSLDQGLQFLIQYYNGEERAKGNILERFSAQQFPDLHSELNLSSLELGDSALYFCASSVESFYNEQFFGPGTRLTVL.